The 14 T cell receptor beta chains given below trace back to one sample, sequenced in a study of blood T cell repertoires in COVID-19. Assay used: immunoSEQ multiplex PCR; TCRdb lists only in-frame clones, some missing. The sample has over 80,000 clones, over 75% seen once. Sequenced material: peripheral blood. The source of these receptors is a woman aged 80 or over with acute or convalescent COVID-19.

The genes are TRBV5-8 and TRBJ1-5, with D perhaps matching TRBD1 (6 bases). This CDR3 contains 15 residues. V shed 1 base and J shed 4 bases, with 12 bases lying between them. Germline CDR1 is SGHTS and CDR2 is YDEGEE. CDR3 in amino acids: CASSLRGGRNQPQHF. The CDR3 DNA reads TGTGCCAGCAGCTTGAGAGGGGGAAGGAATCAGCCCCAGCATTTT.

V usage is TRBV5-1 and J usage is TRBJ2-1, with TRBD2 identical over 11 bases. Germline V gene lookup returns CDR1 SGHRS and CDR2 YFSETQ. Trimming cost V 2 bases and J 3 bases; bases outside gene matches: 4. The CDR3 sequence is 16 residues long. The CDR3 region has the DNA TGCGCCAGCAGCTTTACTAGCGGGGGCTACTACAATGAGCAGTTCTTC. This encodes CASSFTSGGYYNEQFF.

The rearrangement joins TRBV27 to TRBJ1-1; 8 nucleotides line up with TRBD1. This CDR3 comprises 13 residues. Germline V gives CDR1 MNHEY, CDR2 SMNVEV (reference sequence). V lost 4 bases and J lost 11; bases outside the gene matches: 9. The CDR3 nucleotides are TGTGCCAGCAGTTCTACGGGGACAGGTCTCGCTTTCTTT. Amino acid sequence: CASSSTGTGLAFF.

This sequence joins TRBV5-1 and TRBJ1-6; tentatively, D is TRBD1 (6 bases). Germline CDR1 and CDR2: SGHRS and YFSETQ. V lost 4 bases, J lost 6 bases, and 14 bases lay in between. The CDR3 has 15 amino acids. CDR3 DNA: TGCGCCAGCAGCGGCAGGGGATTGGGTAATTCACCCCTCCACTTT. This translates into CASSGRGLGNSPLHF.

This chain connects TRBV27 to TRBJ2-7; possible D gene TRBD1, 5 bases. CDR1 is MNHEY, CDR2 SMNVEV, per germline (reference sequence). V shed 0 bases and J shed 2 bases, with 5 bases lying between them. The CDR3 runs 13 residues. CDR3: CASSLSGAYEQYF. The CDR3 DNA reads as TGTGCCAGCAGTTTATCAGGGGCCTACGAGCAGTACTTC.

V gene TRBV5-6 combines with J gene TRBJ1-1; D perhaps matches TRBD1 (6 bases). The CDR3 totals 19 residues. Germline loops: CDR1 SGHDT, CDR2 YYEEEE. Trimming took 2 bases from V and 1 from J, leaving 24 bases between them. The CDR3: CASSFRSNRAYITNTEAFF. For the CDR3, the DNA is TGTGCCAGCAGCTTTCGCTCCAACAGGGCTTACATCACGAACACTGAAGCTTTCTTT.

This sequence joins TRBV6-5 and TRBJ1-1; D possibly corresponds to TRBD1 (6 bases). Trimming cost V 10 bases and J 5 bases, with 20 bases left between them. In germline, CDR1 is MNHEY, CDR2 SVGAGI. The CDR3 totals 14 residues. CDR3 coding DNA: TGTGCCACACTCATGGGGGGGGCAGAAACTGAAGCTTTCTTT. It yields the protein CATLMGGAETEAFF.

V is TRBV5-6 and J is TRBJ2-2; no definite D call. The CDR3 consists of 14 residues. Germline CDR1 and CDR2: SGHDT and YYEEEE. The germline V and J ends were trimmed by 0 bases and 1 base, with 4 bases remaining between them. Here the CDR3 reads CASSLAGNTGELFF. DNA for the CDR3: TGTGCCAGCAGCTTGGCAGGGAACACCGGGGAGCTGTTTTTT.

DNA for the CDR3: TGTGCCTGGAGTGTACCGGTGACAGGGGAACAGCCCCAGCATTTT. Translated, it gives CAWSVPVTGEQPQHF. The chain has TRBV30 and TRBJ1-5; 8 positions match TRBD1. V trimming: 0 bases; J trimming: 7 bases; junction bases outside the gene matches: 8. The CDR3 has 15 residues. In germline, CDR1 is GTSNPN, CDR2 SVGIG (reference sequence).

This clone was counted many times. This sequence joins TRBV6-5 and TRBJ2-7, with 10 positions matching TRBD1. The germline V gene has CDR1 MNHEY and CDR2 SVGAGI. Losses at the gene ends were 5 bases for V and 3 bases for J; bases not matched to a gene: 7. The CDR3 is 15 residues long. CDR3 residues: CASSPETGGGYEQYF. The CDR3 DNA follows: TGTGCCAGCAGTCCTGAGACAGGGGGCGGCTACGAGCAGTACTTC.

The V and J genes are TRBV28 and TRBJ1-5; 12 nucleotides line up with TRBD1. V lost 2 bases to trimming and J lost 6 bases; unmatched junction nucleotides: 8. The germline gives CDR1 MDHEN, CDR2 SYDVKM. The CDR3 consists of 17 residues. CDR3 in amino acids: CASSLPLGTGGSQPQHF. The CDR3 DNA reads TGTGCCAGCAGTTTACCCCTCGGGACAGGGGGCAGTCAGCCCCAGCATTTT. Together with reference TRBV28 and TRBJ1-5, the CDR3 gives the full variable domain: DVKVTQSSRYLVKRTGEKVFLECVQDMDHENMFWYRQDPGLGLRLIYFSYDVKMKEKGDIPEGYSVSREKKERFSLILESASTNQTSMYLCASSLPLGTGGSQPQHFGDGTRLSIL.

This sequence joins TRBV5-1 and TRBJ2-5, with 7 bases identical to TRBD2. Trimming removed 4 bases from V and 4 bases from J; junction bases left unmatched: 10. This CDR3 has 15 amino acids. Germline V gene lookup returns CDR1 SGHRS and CDR2 YFSETQ. CDR3 region: CASSEVAGGTETQYF. As DNA, the CDR3 is TGCGCCAGCAGCGAGGTGGCCGGGGGGACAGAGACCCAGTACTTC.

This clone was seen just once. The chain is built from TRBV7-9 and TRBJ1-1; possible D gene TRBD1, 5 bases. V dropped 0 bases and J dropped 3 bases, with 8 bases sitting between them. The CDR3 totals 14 residues. Per germline, CDR1 SEHNR and CDR2 FQNEAQ (reference sequence). The chain's CDR3 is CASSLAGHDTEAFF. DNA of the CDR3: TGTGCCAGCAGCTTAGCGGGGCACGACACTGAAGCTTTCTTT. The full variable domain, its missing parts supplied by reference TRBV7-9 and TRBJ1-1, is DTGVSQNPRHKITKRGQNVTFRCDPISEHNRLYWYRQTLGQGPEFLTYFQNEAQLEKSRLLSDRFSAERPKGSFSTLEIQRTEQGDSAMYLCASSLAGHDTEAFFGQGTRLTVV.

This chain joins TRBV9 and TRBJ1-4; D ambiguous. CDR1 and CDR2 from the germline V gene are SGDLS and YYNGEE. The CDR3 is made up of 15 amino acids. The V gene lost 0 bases and the J gene lost 2 bases, with 8 bases spanning the gap. CDR3 region: CASSVGAGTNEKLFF. The CDR3 nucleotides read TGTGCCAGCAGCGTAGGGGCAGGTACTAATGAAAAACTGTTTTTT.